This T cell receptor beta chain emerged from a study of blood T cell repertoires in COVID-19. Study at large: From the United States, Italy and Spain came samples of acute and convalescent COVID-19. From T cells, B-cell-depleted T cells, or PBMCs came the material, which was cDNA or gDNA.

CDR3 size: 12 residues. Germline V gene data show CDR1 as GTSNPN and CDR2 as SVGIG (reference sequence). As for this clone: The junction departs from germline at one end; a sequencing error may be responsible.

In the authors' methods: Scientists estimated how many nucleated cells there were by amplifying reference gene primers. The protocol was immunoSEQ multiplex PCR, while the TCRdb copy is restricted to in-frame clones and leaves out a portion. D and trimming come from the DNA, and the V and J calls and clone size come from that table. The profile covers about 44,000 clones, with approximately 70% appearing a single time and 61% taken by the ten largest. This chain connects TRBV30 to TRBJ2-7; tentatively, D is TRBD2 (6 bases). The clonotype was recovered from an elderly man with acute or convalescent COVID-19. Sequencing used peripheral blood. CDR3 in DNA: TGTGCCTGGAGTCCGACGGCTAGCGTCTTGAACTTC. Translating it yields CAWSPTASVLNF.